These T cell receptor beta chains were read from a single sample in a study of OX40 agonist ivuxolimab in advanced cancers. Sequenced by immunoSEQ multiplex PCR; TCRdb stores in-frame clones only, minus some. Of tens of thousands of clones listed, 85% are singletons. The sample here was CD4+ or CD8+ T cells sorted from blood, taken in a trial of the OX40 agonist ivuxolimab. Receptors were obtained from an adult with an advanced solid tumor such as melanoma, head and neck, liver or kidney cancer. CDR3s include the opening cysteine and the closing phenylalanine or tryptophan. Each record gives: D gene, J gene, V gene, clone size, CDR3 DNA, CDR3 protein. The D gene is left open where the match is weak. Clone size, where shown, is once, few, many, or a class for clones that have expanded.

. | TRBJ1-6 | TRBV18 | . | TGTGCCAGCTCACCACCGGACAGACAAGGCTCACCCCTCCACTTT | CASSPPDRQGSPLHF
TRBD1 | TRBJ1-5 | TRBV10-3 | . | TGTGCCACCAGGAGATCCGGGACAGATAGCAATCAGCCCCAGCATTTT | CATRRSGTDSNQPQHF
. | TRBJ1-2 | TRBV7-2 | . | TGTGCCAGCAGTTCGGACAATAACTATGGCTACACCTTC | CASSSDNNYGYTF
TRBD1 | TRBJ1-2 | TRBV30 | . | TGTGCCTGGTACCGGGACAGGGTAAGAGGCTACACCTTC | CAWYRDRVRGYTF
. | TRBJ1-1 | TRBV19 | . | TGTGCCACCCTCCGAAATCGTGGCACTGAAGCTTTCTTT | CATLRNRGTEAFF
TRBD2 | TRBJ2-7 | TRBV10-3 | . | TGTGCCATCAGTGAGTCAAATGGCTATAGCGGGGCGAACGAGCAGTACTTC | CAISESNGYSGANEQYF
. | TRBJ2-3 | TRBV12-2 | . | TGTGCAAAGACTAGCATCGGGAGAGATACGCAGTATTTT | CAKTSIGRDTQYF
. | TRBJ1-2 | TRBV7-2 | . | TGTGCCAGCAGCTTGACAGGTGCCTATGGCTACACCTTC | CASSLTGAYGYTF
TRBD1 | TRBJ2-7 | TRBV7-2 | . | TGTGCCAGCAGCTTAGGGGTGGACAGGGTTTCCCACGAGCAGTACTTC | CASSLGVDRVSHEQYF
TRBD2 | TRBJ2-1 | TRBV5-4 | . | TGTGCCAGCAGTTCAAGGACTAGCGGGGGGTACAATGAGCAGTTCTTC | CASSSRTSGGYNEQFF
. | TRBJ2-1 | TRBV6-6 | . | TGTGCCAGCAGTAAAGGGGGGAATGAGCAGTTCTTC | CASSKGGNEQFF
TRBD2 | TRBJ2-7 | TRBV6-6 | . | TGTGCCAGCAGTTACCGTACTAGCGGGGGCTCCTACGAGCAGTACTTC | CASSYRTSGGSYEQYF
. | TRBJ2-7 | TRBV6-6 | few | TGTGCCAGCAGTTACTCATCAGGGGCCGTGGGCTACGAGCAGTACTTC | CASSYSSGAVGYEQYF
. | TRBJ2-7 | TRBV7-2 | . | TGTGCCAGCAGCTTTCCTGGGCGCAACGAGCAGTACTTC | CASSFPGRNEQYF
. | TRBJ1-6 | TRBV11-2 | . | TGTGCCAGCAGCATCGGCCCTGGACTGGGGGGTTCACCCCTCCACTTT | CASSIGPGLGGSPLHF